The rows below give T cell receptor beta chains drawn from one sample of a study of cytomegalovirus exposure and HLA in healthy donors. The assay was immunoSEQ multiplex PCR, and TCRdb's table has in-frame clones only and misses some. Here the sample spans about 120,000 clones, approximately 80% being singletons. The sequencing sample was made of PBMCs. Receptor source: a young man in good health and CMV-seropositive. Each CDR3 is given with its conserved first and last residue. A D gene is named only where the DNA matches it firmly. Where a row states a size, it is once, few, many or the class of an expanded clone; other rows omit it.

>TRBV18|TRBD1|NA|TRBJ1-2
TGTGCCAGCTCACCTAAGGGACAGACGGTTGACTATGGCTACACCTTC
CASSPKGQTVDYGYTF
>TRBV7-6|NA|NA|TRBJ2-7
TGTGCCAGCAGCTTAGAAGCGGGCAGTACCTACGAGCAGTACTTC
CASSLEAGSTYEQYF
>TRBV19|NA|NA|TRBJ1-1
TGTGCCAGTAGTATTTCGGGGAACACTGAAGCTTTCTTT
CASSISGNTEAFF
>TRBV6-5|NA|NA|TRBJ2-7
TGTGCCAGCAGTTACCCAGGTGGGGCGGGGGAGCAGTACTTC
CASSYPGGAGEQYF
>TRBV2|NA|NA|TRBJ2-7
TGTGCCAGCAGCCCCGCTTCGGCAGGGGCCTCCTACGAGCAGTACTTC
CASSPASAGASYEQYF
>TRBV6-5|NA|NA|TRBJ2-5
TGTGCCAGCAGAACAGGGCGAGAGACCCAGTACTTC
CASRTGRETQYF
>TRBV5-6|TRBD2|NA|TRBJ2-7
TGTGCCAGCAGCTTGGATAGCGGGAGGGTTATGGTCAAGCAGTACTTC
CASSLDSGRVMVKQYF
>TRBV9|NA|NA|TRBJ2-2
TGTGCCAGCAGCGAAGGAGGGTATGTCACCGGGGAGCTGTTTTTT
CASSEGGYVTGELFF
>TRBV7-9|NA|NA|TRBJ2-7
TGTGCCAGCATCCTTCTACCAGCAGGCGAGCAGTACTTC
CASILLPAGEQYF
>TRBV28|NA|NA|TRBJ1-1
TGTGCCAGCAGTTTTGTCTTGAACACTGAAGCTTTCTTT
CASSFVLNTEAFF
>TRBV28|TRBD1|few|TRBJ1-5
TGTGCCAGCAGTACTCCCCCTGGGACAGCTTGGGGGACCCAGCCCCAGCATTTT
CASSTPPGTAWGTQPQHF
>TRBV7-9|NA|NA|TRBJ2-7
TGTGCCAGCAGCTTATCAGGGGATCTAGAGTACGAGCAGTACTTC
CASSLSGDLEYEQYF
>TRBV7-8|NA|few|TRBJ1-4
TGTGCCAGCAGCACAGGACGGCTAACTAATGAAAAACTGTTTTTT
CASSTGRLTNEKLFF
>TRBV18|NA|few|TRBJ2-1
TGTGCCAGCTCACCCTTGCCAGGGGTCAATGAGCAGTTCTTC
CASSPLPGVNEQFF
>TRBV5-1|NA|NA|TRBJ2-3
TGCGCCAGCAGCCCGTGGGAAGTGGGAGCCGGCACAGATACGCAGTATTTT
CASSPWEVGAGTDTQYF
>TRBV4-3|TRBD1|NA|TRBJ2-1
TGCGCCAGCAGCCAACGCCGGGACAGGGGGCCGAAGAATGAGCAGTTCTTC
CASSQRRDRGPKNEQFF
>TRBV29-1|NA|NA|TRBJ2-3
TGCAGCGTTGATATAGCGGCTAGCACAGATACGCAGTATTTT
CSVDIAASTDTQYF
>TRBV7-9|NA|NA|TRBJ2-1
TGTGCCAGCAGCTTCGGGACTCCTAGCTCCTACAATGAGCAGTTCTTC
CASSFGTPSSYNEQFF